Sequencing of this T cell receptor beta chain was carried out in a study of shared clonotypes between healthy human individuals. Study results and limitations: Non-shared clonotypes had lower generation probabilities than those shared by all four donors. Across subsets, estimated richness was generally greater for naive than for memory populations.

Trimming left V 3 bases short and J 4 bases short, with 6 bases between. CDR3 size: 11 residues. CDR1 is DFQATT and CDR2 is SNEGSKA in the germline V gene (reference sequence). Several immunoSEQ plates held equal portions of the genomic DNA taken from each subset. The data were produced by immunoSEQ multiplex PCR, yet TCRdb's version contains in-frame clones alone and is incomplete. Seen here are 2 million to 3 million clones, approximately 93% observed once, and the top ten hold roughly 0.39%. A word on this clone: Antigen specificity is unknown.

All participating donors were Caucasian adults from Nashville, Tennessee. The specimen was naive CD4+ T cells from PBMCs. Subset meaning: CD45RA+ positively selected. The TCR originated in a man between 18 and 29 years old in good health. Some clones in this sample may be carry-over from other donors' samples. The chain links TRBV20-1 to TRBJ2-5; D not resolved. Written as DNA, the CDR3 is TGCAGTGCTAGGCCAACAGAGACCCAGTACTTC. Its protein product is CSARPTETQYF.